A selection of T cell receptor beta chains follows, all from one sample in a study of beta chain features in type 1 diabetes. Sequencing was performed with immunoSEQ multiplex PCR; in TCRdb, only in-frame clones are kept and a portion is missing. The data show some 160,000 clones, around 9% seen once. The specimen was central memory CD4+ T cells from blood. The receptors originated from a woman aged 25 to 45 with type 1 diabetes. CDR3s include the opening cysteine and the closing phenylalanine or tryptophan. The order of the fields is J gene, V gene, D gene, clone size, CDR3 DNA, CDR3 protein. D genes are given only for firm matches. Clone sizes are given selectively: once, few, many, or a class where the clone is expanded.

>TRBJ1-4|TRBV5-1|NA|few
TGCGCCAGCAGCCCCCAGCCTAGAATCTCGACAGCAACTAATGAAAAACTGTTTTTT
CASSPQPRISTATNEKLFF
>TRBJ1-1|TRBV5-1|TRBD1|few
TGCGCCAGCAGCTTGAGGCAGGGGGAGACTGAAGCTTTCTTT
CASSLRQGETEAFF
>TRBJ2-7|TRBV10-3|NA|NA
TGTGCCATCAGTGAAGGACAGTTTGTGTCCTACGAGCAGTACTTC
CAISEGQFVSYEQYF
>TRBJ1-2|TRBV19|NA|NA
TGTGCCAGTAAACTGAATCCGACGGAGATGTATGGCTACACCTTC
CASKLNPTEMYGYTF
>TRBJ1-1|TRBV28|NA|few
TGTGCCAGTGAGGGAGGGGCTACTGAAGCTTTCTTT
CASEGGATEAFF
>TRBJ2-1|TRBV10-2|TRBD2|NA
TGCGCCAGCAGTGAGTCGACGGGGGGGCTAGTCCAGTTCTTC
CASSESTGGLVQFF
>TRBJ1-2|TRBV29-1|NA|NA
TGCAGCGCTTCAGATGGGGGGTCCAGCTATGGCTACACCTTC
CSASDGGSSYGYTF
>TRBJ2-1|TRBV9|TRBD2|few
TGTGCCAGCAGCGCGAACTCCCTTAGCGGGAGATACGATGAGCAGTTCTTC
CASSANSLSGRYDEQFF
>TRBJ2-6|TRBV10-3|NA|NA
TGTGCCATCAGTGGCGTCCCCTCTGGGGCCAACGTCCTGACTTTC
CAISGVPSGANVLTF
>TRBJ2-5|TRBV7-2|TRBD2|few
TGTGCCAGCAGCCCGGGGTCTAGCGGGACCCAAGAGACCCAGTACTTC
CASSPGSSGTQETQYF
>TRBJ1-2|TRBV30|NA|many
TGTGCCTGGAGCCCAGGGTCGTCAGGGGCTTACTATGGCTACACCTTC
CAWSPGSSGAYYGYTF
>TRBJ2-3|TRBV6-5|NA|few
TGTGCCAGCAGTTACTCGTCTCAGTACACAGATACGCAGTATTTT
CASSYSSQYTDTQYF
>TRBJ1-5|TRBV30|TRBD1|few
TGTGCCTGGAGTACAGGGGGAGATCAGCCCCAGCATTTT
CAWSTGGDQPQHF
>TRBJ2-7|TRBV6-6|TRBD1|NA
TGTGCCAGCAGTGCGGGACAGGGGGCCCTATACGAGCAGTACTTC
CASSAGQGALYEQYF
>TRBJ2-4|TRBV6-5|NA|NA
TGTGCCAGCAGTGGATCCGCTGGCGGAAACATTCAGTACTTC
CASSGSAGGNIQYF
>TRBJ1-2|TRBV6-6|TRBD1|NA
TGTGCCAGCAGGAGGGACAGGAAGTATGGCTACACCTTC
CASRRDRKYGYTF
>TRBJ1-5|TRBV28|TRBD1|NA
TGTGCCAGCAGCAGGGGGCCCATGGATCAGCCCCAGCATTTT
CASSRGPMDQPQHF
>TRBJ1-5|TRBV10-3|NA|NA
TGTGCCGCGGGACGGGGGGAACACAATCAGCCCCAGCATTTT
CAAGRGEHNQPQHF
>TRBJ2-3|TRBV28|TRBD1|NA
TGTGCCAGCAGAGAACAGGGGGCTCGGGGTCGGACGCAGTATTTT
CASREQGARGRTQYF
>TRBJ1-2|TRBV28|NA|NA
TGTGCCACCGAAGCAGGGTCGAACTATGGCTACACCTTC
CATEAGSNYGYTF
>TRBJ2-3|TRBV7-3|TRBD1|NA
TGTGCCAGCAGCTTAACGACAGGGGGCGAGGCCACAGATACGCAGTATTTT
CASSLTTGGEATDTQYF
>TRBJ1-1|TRBV29-1|TRBD1|NA
TGCAGCTGTATTTTCTCGGGACAGGGGGCTTTCTTT
CSCIFSGQGAFF
>TRBJ2-5|TRBV6-1|TRBD2|few
TGTGCCAGCAGTGAAATTGCGGGAGGGTCCCAGGGGACCCAGTACTTC
CASSEIAGGSQGTQYF